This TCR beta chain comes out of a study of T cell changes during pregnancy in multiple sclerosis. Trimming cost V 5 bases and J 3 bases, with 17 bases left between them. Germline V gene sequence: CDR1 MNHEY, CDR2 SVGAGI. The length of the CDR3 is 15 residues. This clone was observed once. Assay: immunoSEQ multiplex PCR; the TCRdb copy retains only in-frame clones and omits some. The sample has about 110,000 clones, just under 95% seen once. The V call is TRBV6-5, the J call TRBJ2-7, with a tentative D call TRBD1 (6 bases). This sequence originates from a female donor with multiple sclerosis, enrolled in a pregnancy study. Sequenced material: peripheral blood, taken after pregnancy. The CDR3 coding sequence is TGTGCCAGCAGTCCTACTGGGACATTTCTCTACGAGCAGTACTTC. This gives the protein CASSPTGTFLYEQYF.